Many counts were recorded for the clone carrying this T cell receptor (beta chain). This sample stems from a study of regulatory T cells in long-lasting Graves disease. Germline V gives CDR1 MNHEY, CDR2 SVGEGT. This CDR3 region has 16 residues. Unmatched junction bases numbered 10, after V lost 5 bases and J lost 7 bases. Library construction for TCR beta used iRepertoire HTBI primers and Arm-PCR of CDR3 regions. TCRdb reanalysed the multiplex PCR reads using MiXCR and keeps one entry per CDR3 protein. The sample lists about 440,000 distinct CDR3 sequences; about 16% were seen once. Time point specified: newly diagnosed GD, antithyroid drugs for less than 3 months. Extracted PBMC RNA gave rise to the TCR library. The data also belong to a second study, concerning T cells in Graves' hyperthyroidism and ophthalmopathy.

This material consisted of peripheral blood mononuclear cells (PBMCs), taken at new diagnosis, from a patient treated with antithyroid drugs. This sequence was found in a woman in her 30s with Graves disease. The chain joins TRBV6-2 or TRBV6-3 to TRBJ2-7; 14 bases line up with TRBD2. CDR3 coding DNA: TGTGCCAGCAGTACAGGACTAGCGGGGGGAAAAGGGGAGCAGTACTTC. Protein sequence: CASSTGLAGGKGEQYF.